What follows are 7 T cell receptor beta chains derived from one specimen sequenced in a study of T cell changes during pregnancy in multiple sclerosis. Assay: immunoSEQ multiplex PCR; the TCRdb copy retains only in-frame clones and omits some. This sample has 19,000 or so clones; roughly 86% occur once, and the top ten carry roughly 12%. This specimen consisted of CD8+ T cells from peripheral blood mononuclear cells, obtained after pregnancy. The receptors here all came from a female donor in good health, enrolled as a control in a pregnancy study.

This chain connects TRBV13 to TRBJ1-1, with a tentative D call TRBD1 (5 bases). This CDR3 is built from 14 residues. The germline CDR1 and CDR2 sequences are PRHDT and FYEKMQ (reference sequence). V was trimmed by 3 bases and J by 2 bases, leaving 10 bases between them. CDR3 DNA sequence: TGTGCCAGCAGCTTTTGGGGGGATAACACTGAAGCTTTCTTT. Translated, it gives CASSFWGDNTEAFF.

This chain uses TRBV2 with TRBJ2-1; D is undetermined. Germline V gene sequence: CDR1 SNHLY, CDR2 FYNNEI. The ends were cut back, 6 bases at V and 4 bases at J, with 10 bases in the middle. The CDR3 runs 13 residues. CDR3 nucleotides: TGTGCCAGCAGCGACGACATGTACAATGAGCAGTTCTTC. As protein: CASSDDMYNEQFF.

The V and J genes are TRBV27 and TRBJ1-1, with a weak D call TRBD1 (6 bases). The CDR3 length is 14 residues. Trimming cost V 6 bases and J 0 bases, with 11 bases left between them. Germline assignment: CDR1 MNHEY and CDR2 SMNVEV (reference sequence). CDR3 nucleotides: TGTGCCAGCAGGCAGGGGCTTATGAACACTGAAGCTTTCTTT. Amino acids: CASRQGLMNTEAFF.

V is TRBV4-2 and J is TRBJ2-7, with TRBD1 identical over 10 bases. CDR3 length equals 17 residues. Trimming took 4 bases from V and 2 from J; bases not matched to a gene: 11. Germline V gene sequence: CDR1 LGHNA, CDR2 YNFKEQ. The CDR3 sequence is CASSPGRDRGKTYEQYF. CDR3 bases: TGTGCCAGCAGCCCCGGGCGGGACAGGGGAAAAACCTACGAGCAGTACTTC.

The chain links TRBV27 to TRBJ1-6; TRBD1 is a possible D gene (5 bases). Trimming stripped 5 bases from V and 6 bases from J, with 17 bases between. CDR1 is MNHEY and CDR2 is SMNVEV in the germline V gene (reference sequence). The CDR3 extends over 16 amino acids. The CDR3 DNA reads TGTGCCAGCAGTCCATCTGCGGGACGGTTTAATTCACCCCTCCACTTT. Encoded protein: CASSPSAGRFNSPLHF.

The rearrangement uses TRBV6-4 and TRBJ2-1, with a tentative D call TRBD1 (5 bases). Trimming removed 0 bases from V and 4 bases from J, with 10 bases in between. This CDR3 region has 15 residues. The germline V gene has CDR1 MRHNA and CDR2 SNTAGT. The CDR3 spells CASSDSGQEYNEQFF. CDR3 DNA: TGTGCCAGCAGTGACTCGGGGCAGGAGTACAATGAGCAGTTCTTC.

J is TRBJ1-1 and V is TRBV19; D unclear. CDR3 length equals 13 residues. Germline CDR1 reads LNHDA; CDR2 reads SQIVND (reference sequence). V lost 2 bases to trimming and J lost 11 bases, with 15 bases between them. CDR3 DNA sequence: TGTGCCAGTAGTATACGTTCCGGAGTAGAGGCTTTCTTT. Its protein is CASSIRSGVEAFF.